Each of the 5 T cell receptor beta chains below was sequenced from the same sample in a study of T cell changes during pregnancy in multiple sclerosis. Assay used: immunoSEQ multiplex PCR; TCRdb lists only in-frame clones, some missing. The repertoire consists of roughly 20,000 clones, with around nine tenths occurring once and the leading ten covering around 6.9%. Sequences were derived from CD8+ T cells from peripheral blood mononuclear cells, sampled in the first trimester of pregnancy. The source is a female donor with multiple sclerosis, enrolled in a pregnancy study.

The chain joins TRBV19 to TRBJ1-5, with a possible D match to TRBD1 (6 bases). The length of the CDR3 is 15 residues. The V gene's germline CDR1 is LNHDA and CDR2 SQIVND (reference sequence). Trimming took off 1 base at V and 6 bases at J, with 13 bases between the two ends. The CDR3 sequence is CASSIGQGTIQPQHF. The DNA of the CDR3 is TGTGCCAGTAGTATAGGTCAGGGGACAATTCAGCCCCAGCATTTT.

The chain has TRBV10-2 and TRBJ1-2; D is possibly TRBD1 (5 bases). Germline V gene data show CDR1 as WSHSY and CDR2 as SAAADI. The V end was cut by 7 bases, the J end by 4 bases, with 22 bases between. The CDR3 totals 16 residues. The CDR3 is CASTELQEISPYGYTF. Here the CDR3 DNA reads TGCGCCAGCACGGAATTACAGGAGATCTCCCCCTATGGCTACACCTTC.

The rearrangement joins TRBV11-3 to TRBJ2-1, with 12 bases aligning to TRBD2. Germline V gives CDR1 SGHNT, CDR2 YENEEA. Trimming removed 9 bases from V and 8 bases from J; junction bases left unmatched: 8. The length of the CDR3 is 14 residues. CDR3 nucleotide sequence: TGTGCCAGTCAAGCCCTAGCGGGAGGGGATGAGCAGTTCTTC. Translating gives CASQALAGGDEQFF.

This chain connects TRBV14 to TRBJ2-1; D gene ambiguous. The V and J ends lost 8 bases and 2 bases respectively, with 19 bases between them. Germline V CDR1 and CDR2: SGHDN, FVKESK. This CDR3 contains 16 residues. The CDR3 loop is CASSAMGVEPYNEQFF. For the CDR3, the DNA is TGTGCCAGCTCGGCCATGGGCGTTGAGCCCTACAATGAGCAGTTCTTC.

This chain links TRBV28 with TRBJ2-7, with D perhaps matching TRBD2 (6 bases). Germline V gene data show CDR1 as MDHEN and CDR2 as SYDVKM. V gave up 6 bases and J gave up 2 bases, with 17 bases separating them. This CDR3 has 15 amino acids. Here the CDR3 reads CASSIGLAVTYEQYF. In DNA, the CDR3 is TGTGCCAGCAGCATCGGATTAGCGGTAACCTACGAGCAGTACTTC.